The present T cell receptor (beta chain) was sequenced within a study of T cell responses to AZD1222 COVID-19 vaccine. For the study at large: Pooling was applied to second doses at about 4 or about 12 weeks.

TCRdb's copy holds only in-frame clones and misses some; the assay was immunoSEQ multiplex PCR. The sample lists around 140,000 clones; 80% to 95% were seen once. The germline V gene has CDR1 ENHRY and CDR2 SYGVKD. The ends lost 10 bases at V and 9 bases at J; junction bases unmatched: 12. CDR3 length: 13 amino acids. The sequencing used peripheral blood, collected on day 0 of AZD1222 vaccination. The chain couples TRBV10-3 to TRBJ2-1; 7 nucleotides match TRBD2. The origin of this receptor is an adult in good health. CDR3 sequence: CATTRESMGEQFF. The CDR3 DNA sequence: TGTGCCACGACGCGGGAGTCTATGGGTGAGCAGTTCTTC.